Listed below are T cell receptor beta chains from one sample, sequenced in a study of blood T cell repertoires in COVID-19. Sequenced by immunoSEQ multiplex PCR; TCRdb stores in-frame clones only, minus some. Of 250,000 to 400,000 clones in the sample, around 88% were seen once. Sample: peripheral blood. These receptors originate from a woman aged 30 to 39 with COVID-19, enrolled during active disease. Each CDR3 is given with its conserved first and last residue. The D gene is left open where the match is weak. Clone size is given for some rows only: seen once, a few or many times, or a class if the clone is expanded.

abundance,v_gene,j_gene,d_gene,CDR3nt,CDR3aa
.,TRBV7-4,TRBJ1-3,.,TGTGCCAGCAGCTGCTCCGACTTCTACTCTGGAAACACCATATATTTT,CASSCSDFYSGNTIYF
once,TRBV27,TRBJ2-1,.,TGTGCCAGCAGTCAAAGGGGTATCGGGCAGTTCTTC,CASSQRGIGQFF
.,TRBV6-5,TRBJ1-2,.,TGTGCCAGCAGGGCCGGGGGGGTAATAACCTATGGCTACACCTTC,CASRAGGVITYGYTF
.,TRBV7-9,TRBJ2-7,.,TGTGCCAGCAGCCCCCCCAGGATCTACGAGCAGTACTTC,CASSPPRIYEQYF
.,TRBV3-1/TRBV3-2,TRBJ2-4,.,TGTGCCAGCAGCCAAGATTGGGCAGCTACAAACATTCAGTACTTC,CASSQDWAATNIQYF
.,TRBV6-5,TRBJ2-1,TRBD1,TGTGCCAGCAGTTACGCGGGACAGGGGGTTTACAATGAGCAGTTCTTC,CASSYAGQGVYNEQFF
.,TRBV7-2,TRBJ2-4,.,TGTGCCAGCAGCTCGGGAGCGGTAGCCAAAAACATTCAGTACTTC,CASSSGAVAKNIQYF
.,TRBV9,TRBJ1-6,TRBD1,TGTGCCAGCAGCGCCAAGACAGGGAATCTTAATTCACCCCTCCACTTT,CASSAKTGNLNSPLHF
.,TRBV5-4,TRBJ1-1,.,TGTGCCAGCAGCTTCTCCGCTTACTACACTGAAGCTTTCTTT,CASSFSAYYTEAFF
.,TRBV7-9,TRBJ1-1,.,TGTGCCAGCAGCTGGCCCCTCAGTGGACACATGAACACTGAAGCTTTCTTT,CASSWPLSGHMNTEAFF
.,TRBV4-3,TRBJ1-5,.,TGCGCCAGCAGCCAAGATAGGGGTTATAGCAATCAGCCCCAGCATTTT,CASSQDRGYSNQPQHF
.,TRBV24-1,TRBJ1-2,.,TGTGCCACCAGTGATGGGCCCTATGGCTACACCTTC,CATSDGPYGYTF
.,TRBV18,TRBJ2-7,TRBD1,TGTGCCAGCTCACTGCCAGGGGGTAGGGACGAGCAGTACTTC,CASSLPGGRDEQYF
.,TRBV10-2,TRBJ2-3,TRBD1,TGCGCCAGCAGTGAAGACAGGGGTGACACAGATACGCAGTATTTT,CASSEDRGDTDTQYF
.,TRBV18,TRBJ2-5,.,TGTGCCAGCTCATTCAGGGATGGTCAAGAGACCCAGTACTTC,CASSFRDGQETQYF
.,TRBV4-1,TRBJ1-4,.,TGCGCCAGCAGCCAACACCGACAGACAACTAATGAAAAACTGTTTTTT,CASSQHRQTTNEKLFF
.,TRBV7-2,TRBJ1-1,.,TGTGCCAGCAGCCCCCCGGTGGGCCAGGGAAGGTTGGCTGAAGCTTTCTTT,CASSPPVGQGRLAEAFF
.,TRBV27,TRBJ2-3,TRBD1,TGTGCCAGCAGTTTCTGGGACAGGGTAACAGATACGCAGTATTTT,CASSFWDRVTDTQYF
.,TRBV7-3,TRBJ2-1,TRBD2,TGTGCCAGCAGCCTAGGGACTAGCGGGGGGGAGCAGTTCTTC,CASSLGTSGGEQFF
.,TRBV11-2,TRBJ2-2,TRBD1,TGTGCCAGCAGCTTTAGTAGGACAGGGAGCTACACCGGGGAGCTGTTTTTT,CASSFSRTGSYTGELFF
.,TRBV6-1,TRBJ2-1,TRBD1,TGTGCCAGCAGTGAATGGTGGGGGACAGGGGGCAATGAGCAGTTCTTC,CASSEWWGTGGNEQFF
.,TRBV24-1,TRBJ1-5,TRBD1,TGTGCCACCAGTGGGACAGGGGATCAGCCCCAGCATTTT,CATSGTGDQPQHF
.,TRBV7-8,TRBJ2-1,.,TGTGCCAGCAGCTTAGCCCTGGGGCTGCAGTTCTTC,CASSLALGLQFF
.,TRBV2,TRBJ1-1,TRBD1,TGTGCCAGCGGTAACAGGGGTGTGACTGAAGCTTTCTTT,CASGNRGVTEAFF
.,TRBV24-1,TRBJ1-5,.,TGTGCCACCGACAACGGCAATCAGCCCCAGCATTTT,CATDNGNQPQHF